This paragraph covers one T cell receptor beta chain sequence. Its antigen remains unknown. The data were obtained in a study of cytomegalovirus exposure and HLA in healthy donors. On the study more broadly: The same platform as the roughly 700 first-cohort repertoires was used for the roughly 130 validation repertoires, a later analysis reported.

The ends were cut back, 6 bases at V and 0 bases at J, with 12 bases in the middle. The CDR3 runs 15 residues. Germline-derived CDR1 and CDR2 are MNHEY and SVGAGI. The table came from immunoSEQ multiplex PCR; TCRdb's copy has only in-frame clones and leaves some out. Of around 150,000 clones in the sample, around 80% were seen once. Study-wide results and limits: A list of 164 TCR beta chains associated with cytomegalovirus was given.

J is TRBJ1-3 and V is TRBV6-5, with D possibly TRBD1 on 5 matching bases. The sample consisted of PBMCs. This receptor was taken from a man younger than 40 in good health and CMV-seropositive. The CDR3, as DNA: TGTGCCAGCAGACCCGGGACTACCTCTGGAAACACCATATATTTT. Amino acid sequence: CASRPGTTSGNTIYF.